These 4 T cell receptor beta chains were all obtained from the same sample, sequenced in a study of cytomegalovirus exposure and HLA in healthy donors. Method: immunoSEQ multiplex PCR; TCRdb's copy keeps in-frame clones and lacks some. Found here are 150,000 to 200,000 clones, roughly 80% of them singletons; the top ten hold less than 9%. Sample: PBMCs. The source of these receptors is a man between 18 and 29 years old in good health and CMV-seropositive.

This rearrangement joins TRBV27 to TRBJ1-4; D not certain. This CDR3 region has 14 residues. V gave up 3 bases and J gave up 8 bases, with 13 bases separating them. Looked up from germline, CDR1 is MNHEY and CDR2 is SMNVEV (reference sequence). The CDR3 nucleotides are TGTGCCAGCAGTTTTAAAAGGAGGGCGGAAAAACTGTTTTTT. Amino acids: CASSFKRRAEKLFF.

A few counts support this clone. A read error may produce the germline difference seen at one junction end. The chain carries TRBV27 and TRBJ1-1, with D hard to call. The CDR3 has 11 residues. Germline V lookup: CDR1 MNHEY, CDR2 SMNVEV (reference sequence). CDR3 sequence: CASLSNSEAFF. In DNA, the CDR3 is TGTGCCAGCCTATCGAACTCTGAAGCTTTCTTT.

The CDR3 nucleotides read TGTGCCAGCAGCTTAGCCGCGGATAGCGGGAGCCGGGTGCCGGAACAGTTCTTC. Protein: CASSLAADSGSRVPEQFF. The V call is TRBV7-6, the J call TRBJ2-1, with TRBD2 identical over 9 bases. Germline CDR1 reads SGHVS; CDR2 reads FNYEAQ. After removal of 0 bases from V and 13 bases from J, the junction contained 19 bases not matched to a gene. CDR3 length: 18 residues.

This chain connects TRBV10-3 to TRBJ2-1; 7 bases match TRBD2. This CDR3 is 12 amino acids long. Trimming removed 7 bases from V and 7 bases from J; junction bases left unmatched: 4. Germline-derived CDR1 and CDR2 are ENHRY and SYGVKD. The DNA for the CDR3 is TGTGCCATCACTAGCGGACGAAATGAGCAGTTCTTC. It encodes CAITSGRNEQFF.